The subject of this entry is one T cell receptor beta chain. No antigen is known for it. Sequencing used immunoSEQ multiplex PCR; TCRdb keeps in-frame clones, though not all of them. The repertoire holds over 20,000 clones, approximately 97% seen once, with 6.2% in the top ten. This CDR3 contains 11 residues. The junction had 8 bases not matched to a gene; V was cut back by 3 bases and J by 15 bases. Germline CDR1 and CDR2: GTSNPN and SVGIG (reference sequence). The record originates from a study of T cells in tuberculosis. Background on the study: IGRA-negative adolescents, IGRA-positive adolescents with latent tuberculosis and adults with active tuberculosis formed this South African cohort.

Broader study findings: Shorter CDR3-alpha in active tuberculosis partly drove smaller distances. GMM-specific TCRs were nearer to active tuberculosis alpha repertoires, suggesting expansion. Active tuberculosis cases were adults; controls were adolescents.

The J gene is TRBJ2-1, the V gene TRBV30; 7 nucleotides align to TRBD2. This sequence was found in a donor aged 10-35 years with latent tuberculosis or without tuberculosis infection. The sequencing input was PBMCs. CDR3 protein: CAWRWGEGPFF. CDR3 bases: TGTGCCTGGAGGTGGGGGGAGGGCCCGTTCTTC.